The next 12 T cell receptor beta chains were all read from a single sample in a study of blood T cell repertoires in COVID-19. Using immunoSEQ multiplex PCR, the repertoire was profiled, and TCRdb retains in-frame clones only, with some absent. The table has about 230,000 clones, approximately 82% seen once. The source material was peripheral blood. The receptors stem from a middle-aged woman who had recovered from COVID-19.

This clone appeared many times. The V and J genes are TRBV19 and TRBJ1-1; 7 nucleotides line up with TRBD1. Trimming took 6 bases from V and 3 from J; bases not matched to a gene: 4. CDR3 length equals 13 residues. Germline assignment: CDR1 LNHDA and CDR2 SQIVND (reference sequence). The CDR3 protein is CASRQGGYTEAFF. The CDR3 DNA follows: TGTGCCAGTAGGCAGGGGGGCTACACTGAAGCTTTCTTT. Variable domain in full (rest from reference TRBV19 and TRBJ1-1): DGGITQSPKYLFRKEGQNVTLSCEQNLNHDAMYWYRQDPGQGLRLIYYSQIVNDFQKGDIAEGYSVSREKKESFPLTVTSAQKNPTAFYLCASRQGGYTEAFFGQGTRLTVV.

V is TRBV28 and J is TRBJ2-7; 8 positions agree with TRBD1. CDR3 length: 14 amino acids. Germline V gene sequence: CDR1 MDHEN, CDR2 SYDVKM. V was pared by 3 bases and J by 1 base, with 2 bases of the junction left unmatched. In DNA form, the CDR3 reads TGTGCCAGCAGTTTCGGACAGGGTTCCTACGAGCAGTACTTC. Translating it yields CASSFGQGSYEQYF.

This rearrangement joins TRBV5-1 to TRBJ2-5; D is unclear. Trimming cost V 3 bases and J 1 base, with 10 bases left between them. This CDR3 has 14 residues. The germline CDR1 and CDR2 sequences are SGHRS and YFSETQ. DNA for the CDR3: TGCGCCAGCAGCTCCCAGGTCCTCCAAGAGACCCAGTACTTC. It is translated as CASSSQVLQETQYF. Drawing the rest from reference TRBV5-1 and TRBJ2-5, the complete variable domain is KAGVTQTPRYLIKTRGQQVTLSCSPISGHRSVSWYQQTPGQGLQFLFEYFSETQRNKGNFPGRFSGRQFSNSRSEMNVSTLELGDSALYLCASSSQVLQETQYFGPGTRLLVL.

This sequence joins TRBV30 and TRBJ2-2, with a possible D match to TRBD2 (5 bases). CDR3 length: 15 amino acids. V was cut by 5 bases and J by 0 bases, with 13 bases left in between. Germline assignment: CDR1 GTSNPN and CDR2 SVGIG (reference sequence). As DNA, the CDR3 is TGTGCCTGGGATAAACTAGGCACGAACACCGGGGAGCTGTTTTTT. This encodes CAWDKLGTNTGELFF. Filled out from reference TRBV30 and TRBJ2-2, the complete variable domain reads SQTIHQWPATLVQPVGSPLSLECTVEGTSNPNLYWYRQAAGRGLQLLFYSVGIGQISSEVPQNLSASRPQDRQFILSSKKLLLSDSGFYLCAWDKLGTNTGELFFGEGSRLTVL.

This CDR3 reads CASSPRSFQGYEQYF. CDR3 nucleotide sequence: TGTGCCAGCTCACCACGTTCCTTCCAGGGTTACGAGCAGTACTTC. The chain couples TRBV18 to TRBJ2-7, with D tentatively TRBD1 (5 bases). The length of the CDR3 is 15 residues. V lost 1 base and J lost 4, with 14 bases in between. Germline CDR1 KGHSH, CDR2 LQKENI.

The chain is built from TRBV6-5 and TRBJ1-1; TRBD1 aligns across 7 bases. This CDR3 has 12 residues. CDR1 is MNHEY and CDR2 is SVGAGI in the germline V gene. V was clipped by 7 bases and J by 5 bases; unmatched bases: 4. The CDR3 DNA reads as TGTGCCAGCAAGAGGGGGCAGACTGAAGCTTTCTTT. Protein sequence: CASKRGQTEAFF.

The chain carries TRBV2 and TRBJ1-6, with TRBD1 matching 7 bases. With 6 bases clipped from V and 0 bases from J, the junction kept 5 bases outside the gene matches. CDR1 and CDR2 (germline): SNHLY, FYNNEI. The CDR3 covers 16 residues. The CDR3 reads CASRGTASSYNSPLHF. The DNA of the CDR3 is TGTGCCAGCAGGGGGACAGCCAGCTCCTATAATTCACCCCTCCACTTT. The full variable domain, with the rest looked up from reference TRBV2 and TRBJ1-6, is EPEVTQTPSHQVTQMGQEVILRCVPISNHLYFYWYRQILGQKVEFLVSFYNNEISEKSEIFDDQFSVERPDGSNFTLKIRSTKLEDSAMYFCASRGTASSYNSPLHFGNGTRLTVT.

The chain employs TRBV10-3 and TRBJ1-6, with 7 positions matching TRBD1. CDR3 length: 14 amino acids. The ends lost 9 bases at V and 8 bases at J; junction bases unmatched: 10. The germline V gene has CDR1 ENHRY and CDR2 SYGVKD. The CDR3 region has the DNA TGTGCCATTTCCTCAGGGGGACCGGATTCACCCCTCCACTTT. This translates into CAISSGGPDSPLHF.

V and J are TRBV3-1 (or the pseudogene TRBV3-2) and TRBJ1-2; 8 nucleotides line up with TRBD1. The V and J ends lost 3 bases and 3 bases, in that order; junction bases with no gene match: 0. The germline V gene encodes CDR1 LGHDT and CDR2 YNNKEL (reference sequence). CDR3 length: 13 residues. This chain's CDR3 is CASSQTGDYGYTF. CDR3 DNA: TGTGCCAGCAGCCAGACAGGGGACTATGGCTACACCTTC.

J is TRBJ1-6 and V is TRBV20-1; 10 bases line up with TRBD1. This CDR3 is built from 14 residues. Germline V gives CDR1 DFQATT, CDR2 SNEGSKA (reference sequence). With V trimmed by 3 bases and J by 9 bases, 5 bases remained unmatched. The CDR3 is CSASGGTGVSPLHF. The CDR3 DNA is TGCAGTGCTAGTGGTGGGACAGGGGTTTCACCCCTCCACTTT.

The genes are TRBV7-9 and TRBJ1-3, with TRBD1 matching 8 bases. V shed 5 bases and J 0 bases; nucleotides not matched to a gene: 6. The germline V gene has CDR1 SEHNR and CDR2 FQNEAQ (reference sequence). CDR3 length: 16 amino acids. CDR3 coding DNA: TGTGCCAGCAGCCCAGGGGGCTCCTACTCTGGAAACACCATATATTTT. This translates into CASSPGGSYSGNTIYF.

CDR3 DNA: TGTGCCAGCAGCTCGACACAGATCAGCACAGATACGCAGTATTTT. This sequence encodes CASSSTQISTDTQYF. The chain carries TRBV7-8 and TRBJ2-3; D ambiguous. The V gene's germline CDR1 is SGHVS and CDR2 FQNEAQ. V was pared by 4 bases and J by 0 bases, with 11 bases between. The CDR3 has 15 amino acids. Looking up the rest from reference TRBV7-8 and TRBJ2-3 gives the full variable domain: GAGVSQSPRYKVAKRGQDVALRCDPISGHVSLFWYQQALGQGPEFLTYFQNEAQLDKSGLPSDRFFAERPEGSVSTLKIQRTQQEDSAVYLCASSSTQISTDTQYFGPGTRLTVL.